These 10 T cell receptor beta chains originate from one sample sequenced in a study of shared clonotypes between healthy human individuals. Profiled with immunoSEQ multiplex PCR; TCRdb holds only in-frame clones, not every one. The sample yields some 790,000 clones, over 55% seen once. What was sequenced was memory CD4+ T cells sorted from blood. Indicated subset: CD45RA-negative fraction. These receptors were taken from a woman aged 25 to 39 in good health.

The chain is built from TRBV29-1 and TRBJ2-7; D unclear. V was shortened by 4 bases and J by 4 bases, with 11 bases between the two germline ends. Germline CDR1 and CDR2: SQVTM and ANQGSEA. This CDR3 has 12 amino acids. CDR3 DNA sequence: TGCAGCGTTGCGGGTGACAAGTACGAGCAGTACTTC. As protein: CSVAGDKYEQYF.

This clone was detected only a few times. CDR3 coding DNA: TGTGCCAGCCGGAACGTGACAGGGATAGGCGGCTACACCTTC. Its translation is CASRNVTGIGGYTF. The chain uses TRBV9 and TRBJ1-2; 7 bases are shared with TRBD1. With 7 bases clipped from V and 8 bases from J, the junction kept 14 bases outside the gene matches. Germline values: CDR1 SGDLS, CDR2 YYNGEE. There are 14 residues in the CDR3.

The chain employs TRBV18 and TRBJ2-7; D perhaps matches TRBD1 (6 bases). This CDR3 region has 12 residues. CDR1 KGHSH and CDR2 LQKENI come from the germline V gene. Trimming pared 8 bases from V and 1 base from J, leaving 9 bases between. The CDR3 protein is CASTTGSYEQYF. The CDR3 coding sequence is TGTGCCAGCACGACAGGTTCCTACGAGCAGTACTTC.

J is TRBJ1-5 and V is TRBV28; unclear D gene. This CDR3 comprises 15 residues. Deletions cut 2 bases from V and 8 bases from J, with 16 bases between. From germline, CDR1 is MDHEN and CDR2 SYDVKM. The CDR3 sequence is CASSLIHSGVEPQHF. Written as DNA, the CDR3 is TGTGCCAGCAGTTTAATCCACAGCGGTGTTGAGCCCCAGCATTTT.

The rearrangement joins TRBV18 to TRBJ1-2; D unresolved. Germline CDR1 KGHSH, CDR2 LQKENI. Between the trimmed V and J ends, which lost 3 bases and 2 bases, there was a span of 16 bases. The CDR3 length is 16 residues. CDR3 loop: CASSPRLGDENYGYTF. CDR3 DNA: TGTGCCAGCTCACCGAGGCTTGGGGATGAAAACTATGGCTACACCTTC. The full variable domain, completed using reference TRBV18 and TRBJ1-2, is NAGVMQNPRHLVRRRGQEARLRCSPMKGHSHVYWYRQLPEEGLKFMVYLQKENIIDESGMPKERFSAEFPKEGPSILRIQQVVRGDSAAYFCASSPRLGDENYGYTFGSGTRLTVV.

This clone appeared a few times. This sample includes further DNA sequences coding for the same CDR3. The CDR3 reads CASSRTGLNQPQHF. The DNA for the CDR3 is TGTGCCAGCAGCCGCACAGGGTTGAATCAGCCCCAGCATTTT. V is TRBV6-5 and J is TRBJ1-5, with a possible D match to TRBD1 (6 bases). This CDR3 is 14 amino acids long. The germline V gene has CDR1 MNHEY and CDR2 SVGAGI. V dropped 6 bases and J dropped 4 bases, with 13 bases sitting between them.

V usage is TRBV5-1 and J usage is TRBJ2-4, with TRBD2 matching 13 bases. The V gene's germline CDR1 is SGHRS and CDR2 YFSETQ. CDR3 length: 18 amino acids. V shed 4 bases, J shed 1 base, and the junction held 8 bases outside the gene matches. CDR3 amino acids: CASSPGLAGWAAKNIQYF. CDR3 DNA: TGCGCCAGCAGCCCGGGACTAGCGGGATGGGCGGCCAAAAACATTCAGTACTTC.

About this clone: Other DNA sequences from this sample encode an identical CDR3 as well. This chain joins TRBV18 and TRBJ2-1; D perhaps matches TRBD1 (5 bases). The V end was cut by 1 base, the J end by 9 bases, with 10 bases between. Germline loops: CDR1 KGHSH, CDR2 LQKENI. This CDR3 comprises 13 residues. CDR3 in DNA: TGTGCCAGCTCACCACAGGGGCAGGGTGAGCAGTTCTTC. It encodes CASSPQGQGEQFF.

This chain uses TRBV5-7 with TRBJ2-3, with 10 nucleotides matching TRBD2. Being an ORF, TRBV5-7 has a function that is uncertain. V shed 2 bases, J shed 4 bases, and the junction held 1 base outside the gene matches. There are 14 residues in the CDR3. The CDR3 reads CASSLAGGPDTQYF. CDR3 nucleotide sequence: TGTGCCAGCAGCTTAGCGGGAGGGCCAGATACGCAGTATTTT.

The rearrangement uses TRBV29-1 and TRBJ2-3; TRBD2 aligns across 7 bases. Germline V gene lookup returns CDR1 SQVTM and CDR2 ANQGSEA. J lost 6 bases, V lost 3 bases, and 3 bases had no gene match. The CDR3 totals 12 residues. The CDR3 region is CSVDWREDTQYF. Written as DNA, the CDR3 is TGCAGCGTTGACTGGCGGGAGGATACGCAGTATTTT.